These 5 T cell receptor beta chains came from one sample sequenced in a study of OX40 agonist ivuxolimab in advanced cancers. The method was immunoSEQ multiplex PCR; TCRdb's version includes in-frame clones alone and lacks a portion of them. The sample includes 98,000 or so clones, 88% of them seen just once. The sample consisted of CD4+ or CD8+ T cells sorted from blood, taken in a trial of the OX40 agonist ivuxolimab. The receptors originated from an adult with an advanced solid tumor such as melanoma, head and neck, liver or kidney cancer.

The chain carries TRBV11-1 and TRBJ2-1; TRBD2 matches 9 bases. The CDR3 contains 17 residues. Germline CDR1 reads SGHAT; CDR2 reads FQDESV (reference sequence). The V segment lost 3 bases and the J segment 7 bases; nucleotides outside the gene matches: 13. The CDR3, as DNA: TGTGCCAGCAGCTTTGGGTATGCGGGAGGGCCCCCAAATGAGCAGTTCTTC. Its translation: CASSFGYAGGPPNEQFF.

The chain recombines TRBV5-6 with TRBJ1-1, with unresolved D. Trimming left V 1 base short and J 0 bases short, with 4 bases between. The CDR3 totals 13 residues. The germline CDR1 and CDR2 sequences are SGHDT and YYEEEE. The CDR3 here is CASSLQMNTEAFF. The CDR3 DNA reads TGTGCCAGCAGCTTGCAGATGAACACTGAAGCTTTCTTT.

The genes are TRBV10-3 and TRBJ2-7; 10 nucleotides match TRBD2. The CDR3 spans 15 residues. The V gene end was trimmed by 0 bases and the J gene end by 4 bases; junction bases not matched to a gene: 3. Germline values: CDR1 ENHRY, CDR2 SYGVKD. The CDR3 nucleotides read TGTGCCATCAGTGAGTCAACTAGCGGGAAATACGAGCAGTACTTC. Encoded protein: CAISESTSGKYEQYF.

V gene TRBV7-2 combines with J gene TRBJ1-5; D not certain. CDR1 is SGHTA and CDR2 is FQGNSA in the germline V gene. This CDR3 is 15 amino acids long. The ends were cut back, 4 bases at V and 1 base at J, with 11 bases in the middle. CDR3 amino acids: CASSSLGSSNQPQHF. For the CDR3, the DNA is TGTGCCAGCAGCTCTTTGGGGTCCAGCAATCAGCCCCAGCATTTT.

The chain is built from TRBV6-5 and TRBJ2-5; 13 nucleotides align to TRBD2. The germline V gene has CDR1 MNHEY and CDR2 SVGAGI. Germline trimming cut 4 bases from V and 7 bases from J; bases unmatched to any gene: 6. The CDR3 length is 15 residues. The CDR3 coding sequence is TGTGCCAGCAGTTCCGGACTAGCGGGAGAATGGACCCAGTACTTC. Its translation: CASSSGLAGEWTQYF.